The present T cell receptor beta chain was sequenced within a study of blood T cell repertoires in COVID-19. This table comes from immunoSEQ multiplex PCR, and its TCRdb copy is limited to in-frame clones, with some not included. The sample records just under 65,000 clones, roughly 75% being singletons. The ends were cut back, 0 bases at V and 1 base at J, with 10 bases in the middle. In germline, CDR1 is LNHDA, CDR2 SQIVND (reference sequence). CDR3 length equals 16 residues. The source is a man aged 55 to 70 with COVID-19, enrolled during active disease. V gene TRBV19 combines with J gene TRBJ1-5; D is perhaps TRBD1 (5 bases). Sequenced input: peripheral blood. CDR3 loop: CASSIDGAISNQPQHF. As DNA, the CDR3 is TGTGCCAGTAGTATAGATGGGGCTATAAGCAATCAGCCCCAGCATTTT.